One T cell receptor beta chain is described in this entry. It has no known antigen specificity. Per-nucleotide qualities are absent, and no much larger clonotype sits a single base away. In the paper's terms, the time point label means: cells obtained before transplantation from donor or recipient. CD3+CD4+ and CD3+CD8+ populations were FACS-sorted from unstimulated pre-transplant donor and recipient cells taken from spleen or lymph nodes. The germline ends are 24 bases apart after V is trimmed by 5 bases and J by 8 bases. From the germline V gene, CDR1 is SGHTA and CDR2 is FQGNSA. The CDR3 covers 17 residues, taking in both the cysteine and the phenylalanine. Here the CDR3 DNA is all that survives: 51 bases in frame from base 1. This record comes from a study of graft-versus-host responses after intestinal transplantation (dated by TCRdb to 2020 to 2022). A note on the overall study: The transplants that recipients got were multivisceral, liver-intestinal, or isolated intestinal. Rather than being sequenced by the commercial service, samples from a few later patients were sequenced in-house on an Illumina MiSeq and processed with MiXCR. A peak of at least 4% donor T cells among recipient peripheral blood mononuclear cells was the definition used for donor T cell macrochimerism. To identify alloreactive clones, pre-transplant mixed lymphocyte reaction products were sequenced and compared with unstimulated pre-transplant donor and recipient T cells. Every recipient was given anti-thymocyte globulin induction, then maintenance tacrolimus and steroids for approximately 3 years. After intestinal transplantation, graft-versus-host and host-versus-graft alloreactive T cell clones in the graft, circulation and bone marrow were tracked using bulk TCR-beta CDR3 sequencing. A cohort of approximately 23 intestinal transplant recipients, including one retransplant, was enrolled, and a few patients lacking pretransplant specimens were excluded. Broad study findings and their caveats: Early after transplant, peak levels of circulating GvH clones were associated with declines in HvG clones. Conclusions were limited by the relatively low number and heterogeneity of intestinal transplant patients. Patients with donor T cell macrochimerism had high GvH to HvG T cell clonal ratios in their allografts. GvH clones were found in recipient bone marrow, and some of the GvH clones appeared earlier in ileal mucosa or blood, which is consistent with an intestinal mucosal origin.

Library preparation was by the immunoSEQ multiplex PCR assay. For most patients, genomic DNA was isolated with the Qiagen DNeasy Blood and Tissue Kit and shipped frozen to Adaptive Biotechnologies for TCR sequencing. Adaptive Biotechnologies carried out high-throughput TCR-beta CDR3 sequencing of genomic DNA for most patients. In the paper's pipeline: Adaptive's ImmunoSEQ software supplied the TCR sequencing data for around 17 patients, while MiXCR and VDJtools were used to process a few other patients. To correct CD4 versus CD8 sorting errors, sequences present in both subsets at a frequency ratio below 5:1 were removed. CDR3 nucleotide sequences shared between donor and recipient were removed because the origin of such sequences could not be assigned. Alloreactive clones required at least 2-fold expansion over unstimulated cells and minimum CFSE-low frequency of 0.002% (template counts) or 0.001% (read counts). A clone was considered mappable if detected in the sequenced pre-transplant spleen, lymph node, or MLR CFSE-low populations of the donor or recipient. Cumulative frequency of alloreactive clones was calculated as a percentage of all sequences weighted by copy number. In TCRdb, the immuneACCESS table is reduced to in-frame sequences with V and J assigned. These tables do not hold every clone; where another copy was compared, an unresolved V gene accounts for under half, and the others remain unexplained. V and J calls and clone size are those listed in that table; D and trimming were worked out from the DNA. The sample table contains around 100,000 clones; only one count was recorded for roughly 87% of them. 0.85% to 1% of the sample is taken by the ten largest.

Recombination connected TRBV7-2 to TRBJ1-4; the D gene remains uncertain. The clonotype was recovered from a human donor who was the organ donor for an intestinal transplant. Here the sequenced sample was unstimulated CD4+ T cells sorted from spleen or lymph node cells, taken before transplant. The DNA is as follows: TGTGCCAGCAGCCAATCGATCGGGGTTTTAGGCGGGGAAAAACTGTTTTTT. Its translation reads: CASSQSIGVLGGEKLFF.